The following is a T cell receptor beta chain sequence with its context. The antigen is undetermined. The germline CDR1 and CDR2 sequences are MNHEY and SVGAGI. This CDR3 is built from 15 residues. V lost 6 bases and J lost 2, with 14 bases in between. This entry is derived from a study of early T cells in non-severe SARS-CoV-2 infection. Study overall: The input, bulk RNA from unsorted whole blood, was sequenced, and chains were unpaired.

Unique molecular identifiers were attached to individual cDNA molecules. TCRdb re-called the 5' RACE reads through MiXCR, storing one row per CDR3 protein. The table includes approximately 97,000 distinct CDR3 sequences, 8% to 13% detected once. Overall study findings and caveats: In VDJdb matching, anti-spike CD8 responses were favored while private and CD4 specificities went missing.

This clonotype originated in an adult who was a healthcare worker with PCR-confirmed SARS-CoV-2 infection or an uninfected control (not recorded which). Specimen: whole blood, collected at baseline. The chain combines TRBV6-5 with TRBJ2-4; D perhaps matches TRBD2 (5 bases). Here the CDR3 reads CASRPGVATKNIQYF. The CDR3 bases are TGTGCCAGCAGACCTGGGGTAGCGACCAAAAACATTCAGTACTTC.